One sample yielded the 5 T cell receptor beta chains listed below, sequenced in a study of blood T cell repertoires in COVID-19. The method was immunoSEQ multiplex PCR; TCRdb's version includes in-frame clones alone and lacks a portion of them. The data show some 180,000 clones, with more than 75% seen just once and roughly 1.9% held by the top ten. The source material was peripheral blood. All receptors come from a man aged 45-60 years who had recovered from COVID-19.

The CDR3 loop reads CASGSEQKASGYGYTF. In nucleotides, the CDR3 is TGTGCCAGTGGCTCCGAGCAAAAGGCCTCGGGCTATGGCTACACCTTC. The chain uses TRBV19 and TRBJ1-2, with D hard to call. V lost 8 bases and J lost 4, with 23 bases in between. Germline V gives CDR1 LNHDA, CDR2 SQIVND (reference sequence). The CDR3 runs to 16 residues.

The chain couples TRBV19 to TRBJ2-1; no firm D call. This CDR3 has 11 amino acids. Per germline, CDR1 LNHDA and CDR2 SQIVND (reference sequence). Trimming removed 3 bases from V and 8 bases from J, with 5 bases in between. CDR3 bases: TGTGCCAGTAGTATTTCTGATGAGCAGTTCTTC. Translation: CASSISDEQFF.

The V and J genes are TRBV28 and TRBJ2-7, with 8 nucleotides matching TRBD2. There are 13 residues in the CDR3. Germline-derived CDR1 and CDR2 are MDHEN and SYDVKM. V lost 9 bases to trimming and J lost 2 bases; unmatched junction nucleotides: 6. This CDR3 is CASNTGGPYEQYF. For the CDR3, the DNA is TGTGCCAGTAATACGGGAGGGCCCTACGAGCAGTACTTC.

The chain is built from TRBV6-1 and TRBJ1-5; TRBD1 might be the D (6 bases). CDR1 is MNHNS, CDR2 SASEGT, per germline. With 3 bases removed from V and 1 base from J, the gap between germline ends came to 10 bases. CDR3 length: 15 amino acids. The CDR3 here is CASSESGVSNQPQHF. The DNA of the CDR3 is TGTGCCAGCAGTGAGTCAGGGGTGAGCAATCAGCCCCAGCATTTT.

This clone was recorded at least ten times. The chain carries TRBV27 and TRBJ2-3; 7 bases are shared with TRBD1. Germline CDR1 MNHEY, CDR2 SMNVEV (reference sequence). This CDR3 spans 15 amino acids. With V trimmed by 2 bases and J by 2 bases, 4 bases remained unmatched. The CDR3, as DNA: TGTGCCAGCAGTTTACGGGACAGCGACACAGATACGCAGTATTTT. Amino acids: CASSLRDSDTDTQYF.